Given below is one T cell receptor (beta chain) in context. Trimming stripped 11 bases from V and 4 bases from J, with 19 bases between. Germline V CDR1 and CDR2: LGHNA, YSLEER. CDR3 length equals 14 residues. These data originate in a study of blood T cell repertoires in COVID-19. Across the study: The cDNA or gDNA used as material had been derived from T cells, B-cell-depleted T cells, or PBMCs.

Profiled with immunoSEQ multiplex PCR; TCRdb holds only in-frame clones, not every one. The data show around 45,000 clones, roughly nine tenths seen once. Source material: peripheral blood. This clonotype was obtained from a man between 65 and 79 years old with active COVID-19. The chain combines TRBV4-3 with TRBJ2-3; tentatively, D is TRBD2 (6 bases). The CDR3 DNA is TGCGCCGGAGAGAATCGGGGGTGCGCAGATACGCAGTATTTT. Protein product: CAGENRGCADTQYF.